Below, 10 T cell receptor beta chains from the same sample are listed, as sequenced in a study of CD8+CD57+ T cells in acquired aplastic anemia. The template used for profiling TCR beta VDJ and CDR3 was genomic DNA. A single record per CDR3 protein comes from TCRdb applying MiXCR to the reads. The sample lists about 470,000 distinct CDR3 sequences; around 30% were seen once. Individuals selected for sequencing had exhibited CD8+CD57+ cell expansion on flow cytometry. Sequenced: sorted CD4+, CD8+, or CD8+CD57+ T cells (not recorded which) from PBMCs. These receptor sequences come from a human donor with aplastic anemia.

This clonotype was detected ten times or more. The V call is TRBV29-1, the J call TRBJ1-1; D is undetermined. With 6 bases removed from V and 7 bases from J, the gap between germline ends came to 15 bases. The CDR3 runs 12 residues. Germline V gene data show CDR1 as SQVTM and CDR2 as ANQGSEA. The CDR3 DNA is TGCAGCGTGTTCGATGTTAAAGGTGAAGCTTTCTTT. Encoded protein: CSVFDVKGEAFF.

A few counts support this clonotype. This rearrangement joins TRBV9 to TRBJ1-1; D perhaps matches TRBD1 (6 bases). This CDR3 is built from 14 residues. CDR1 SGDLS and CDR2 YYNGEE come from the germline V gene. V was pared by 4 bases and J by 1 base, with 11 bases between. The CDR3 region has the DNA TGTGCCAGCAGCCAACGGGGGCAGAACACTGAAGCTTTCTTT. Protein product: CASSQRGQNTEAFF.

This clonotype was detected many times. The rearrangement joins TRBV7-2 to TRBJ1-2; D might be TRBD1 (6 bases). Germline CDR1 reads SGHTA; CDR2 reads FQGNSA. The ends were cut back, 2 bases at V and 8 bases at J, with 15 bases in the middle. This CDR3 is built from 14 residues. The chain's CDR3 is CASSLSLQGGGYTF. The CDR3 DNA reads TGTGCCAGCAGCTTATCTTTACAGGGAGGCGGCTACACCTTC.

The chain employs TRBV5-6 and TRBJ1-2; maybe TRBD1 (5 bases). Germline V gene lookup returns CDR1 SGHDT and CDR2 YYEEEE. CDR3 length equals 17 residues. V lost 2 bases and J lost 4, with 21 bases in between. The CDR3 DNA follows: TGTGCCAGCAGCTTTAGGGACCGACGCTCTGGACCCTATGGCTACACCTTC. Translation gives CASSFRDRRSGPYGYTF.

This clonotype showed up many times. The chain links TRBV7-2 to TRBJ1-1; 9 bases are a match to TRBD1. This CDR3 has 13 residues. V trimming: 4 bases; J trimming: 5 bases; junction bases outside the gene matches: 2. Germline lookup yields CDR1 SGHTA and CDR2 FQGNSA. The CDR3 here is CASSWDRETEAFF. The CDR3 DNA reads TGTGCCAGCAGCTGGGACAGGGAGACTGAAGCTTTCTTT.

This clonotype was seen at least ten times. The chain employs TRBV7-9 and TRBJ1-1; no reliable D call. Trimming took off 5 bases at V and 4 bases at J, with 11 bases between the two ends. Germline V gives CDR1 SEHNR, CDR2 FQNEAQ (reference sequence). CDR3 length equals 13 residues. CDR3 sequence (DNA): TGTGCCAGCAGCCCGCGGGATAGCACTGAAGCTTTCTTT. Translated: CASSPRDSTEAFF.

This clonotype was seen a few times. The V gene is TRBV18, the J gene TRBJ1-2; D is perhaps TRBD1 (5 bases). V was cut by 2 bases and J by 12 bases, with 22 bases left in between. The germline V gene has CDR1 KGHSH and CDR2 LQKENI. The length of the CDR3 is 15 residues. CDR3 region: CASSPGAGLMNGDTF. CDR3 in DNA: TGTGCCAGCTCACCAGGGGCAGGGCTTATGAACGGCGACACCTTC.

This clonotype occurred once. A much larger clone is a single base away; this may be a read error. The chain joins TRBV11-1 to TRBJ2-1, with TRBD2 matching 11 bases. The ends lost 5 bases at V and 9 bases at J; junction bases unmatched: 9. The germline gives CDR1 SGHAT, CDR2 FQDESV (reference sequence). This CDR3 has 15 amino acids. CDR3 residues: CASSPTSGRHSEQFF. The CDR3 DNA follows: TGTGCCAGCAGCCCAACTAGCGGGAGACACAGTGAGCAGTTCTTC.

In this sample, this clonotype turned up many times. V and J are TRBV12-3 or TRBV12-4 and TRBJ2-7; D is unclear. Trimming removed 3 bases from V and 4 bases from J, with 10 bases in between. The CDR3 consists of 13 residues. Written as DNA, the CDR3 is TGTGCCAGCAGTTTCCGGACCTCATACGAGCAGTACTTC. This translates into CASSFRTSYEQYF.

The sample holds one count of this clonotype. The J gene is TRBJ2-7, the V gene TRBV2; D is tentatively TRBD1 or TRBD2 (5 bases each). CDR3 length equals 10 residues. The germline CDR1 and CDR2 sequences are SNHLY and FYNNEI. With 8 bases removed from V and 6 bases from J, the gap between germline ends came to 8 bases. CDR3: CASRGLEQYF. The DNA for the CDR3 is TGTGCCAGCCGGGGCCTCGAGCAGTACTTC.